The rows below give T cell receptor beta chains drawn from one sample of a study of cytomegalovirus exposure and HLA in healthy donors. The repertoire was sequenced with immunoSEQ multiplex PCR; TCRdb's copy has only in-frame clones and lacks some. In the table there are 93,000 or so clones, approximately 79% of which are singletons. Specimen: PBMCs. The receptors originated from a man aged 50 or older in good health and CMV-seropositive. The CDR3 runs from the conserved cysteine through the conserved F or W. Fields, in order: clone size, J gene, D gene, V gene, CDR3 protein, CDR3 DNA. A D gene is named only where the DNA matches it firmly. Not all rows give a size; the values are once, few, many and, for expanded clones, a class.

few TRBJ1-5 TRBD1 TRBV30 CAWSGGQGGQPQHF TGTGCCTGGAGTGGGGGACAGGGCGGTCAGCCCCAGCATTTT
. TRBJ2-1 TRBD2 TRBV6-4 CASSTTSGRVNNEQFF TGTGCCAGCAGTACTACTAGCGGGAGGGTTAACAATGAGCAGTTCTTC
once TRBJ2-3 TRBD1 TRBV7-3 CASSLVPTGGVDTQYF TGTGCCAGCAGCTTAGTCCCGACAGGGGGCGTAGATACGCAGTATTTT
. TRBJ1-4 . TRBV4-1 CASSQDAAEGKLFF TGCGCCAGCAGCCAAGATGCGGCAGAAGGAAAACTGTTTTTT
. TRBJ1-1 . TRBV14 CASSLAGTQAFF TGTGCCAGCAGCCTTGCCGGTACCCAAGCTTTCTTT
once TRBJ2-2 TRBD2 TRBV11-2 CASSMGLAATGELFF TGTGCCAGCAGCATGGGACTAGCGGCCACCGGGGAGCTGTTTTTT
. TRBJ2-7 TRBD1 TRBV7-9 CASSDTGTGFSYEQYF TGTGCCAGCAGCGACACCGGGACAGGGTTCTCCTACGAGCAGTACTTC
. TRBJ2-7 TRBD1 TRBV18 CASSPPNRGGYEQYF TGTGCCAGCTCACCACCGAACAGGGGTGGGTACGAGCAGTACTTC
. TRBJ2-1 TRBD2 TRBV10-3 CAIRQREGYNEQFF TGTGCCATCAGGCAGCGGGAAGGGTACAATGAGCAGTTCTTC
. TRBJ2-2 TRBD1 TRBV27 CASGDRVKIPGELFF TGTGCCAGCGGAGACAGGGTTAAAATTCCCGGGGAGCTGTTTTTT
. TRBJ2-1 TRBD1 TRBV2 CASSPWADRASGNEQFF TGTGCCAGCAGTCCTTGGGCGGACAGGGCCTCGGGCAATGAGCAGTTCTTC
few TRBJ2-7 TRBD2 TRBV7-6 CASSSQRDSYEQYF TGTGCCAGCAGCTCCCAGCGGGATAGCTACGAGCAGTACTTC